This T cell receptor (beta chain) was obtained from a study of cytomegalovirus exposure and HLA in healthy donors. General study findings and limits: The investigators catalogued about 170 TCR beta chains as cytomegalovirus-associated.

V lost 4 bases, J lost 2 bases, and 6 bases stayed unmatched. Germline V gene sequence: CDR1 SEHNR, CDR2 FQNEAQ (reference sequence). The CDR3 has 15 amino acids. This clone has more than one count but fewer than ten. Antigen: not known. The table came from immunoSEQ multiplex PCR; TCRdb's copy has only in-frame clones and leaves some out. In the table there are fewer than 200,000 clones, 85% to 90% of which are singletons. This rearrangement joins TRBV7-9 to TRBJ2-7; 9 bases are shared with TRBD1. The sample taken for sequencing was PBMCs. The clonotype originates from a woman aged 25 to 39 in good health and CMV-seronegative. The DNA for the CDR3 is TGTGCCAGCAGCTCCGTAGACAGGGGGGCCTACGAGCAGTACTTC. This codes for CASSSVDRGAYEQYF.